The rows below give T cell receptor beta chains drawn from one sample of a study of blood T cell repertoires in COVID-19. TCRdb keeps only in-frame clones here, not all; method: immunoSEQ multiplex PCR. The sample comprises around 500,000 clones, 80% to 90% of which are singletons, and roughly 3.2% rests with the top ten. Source material: peripheral blood. These receptors were collected from a human donor in a cohort sampled during active COVID-19. Both conserved end residues are part of each CDR3. A D gene is named only where the DNA matches it firmly. Not every row has a clone size; where given, it reads once, few, many or a size class.

>TRBV28|.|TRBJ1-1|.
TGTGCCAGCAGTTTAGTACGCCGGGGAATGAACACTGAAGCTTTCTTT
CASSLVRRGMNTEAFF
>TRBV2|.|TRBJ1-2|few
TGTGCCAGCATCTTAAACATAAACTATGGCTACACCTTC
CASILNINYGYTF
>TRBV9|TRBD2|TRBJ2-7|few
TGTGCCAGCAGCGTAGCGGCGAGCGGGAGCTCCTACGAGCAGTACTTC
CASSVAASGSSYEQYF
>TRBV4-1|.|TRBJ1-2|.
TGCGCCAGCAGCCAAGAGGGAGACAGGTCGGGGGGCTACACCTTC
CASSQEGDRSGGYTF
>TRBV19|TRBD2|TRBJ2-5|many
TGTGCCAGTAGTATTCGGGCTAGCGGGAGTCCGAAAGAGACCCAGTACTTC
CASSIRASGSPKETQYF
>TRBV29-1|.|TRBJ1-1|.
TGCAGCGTTTCCCCCCTGGGCTCCACCAACACTGAAGCTTTCTTT
CSVSPLGSTNTEAFF
>TRBV13|TRBD2|TRBJ2-1|.
TGTGCCAGCAGCTCCCTAGCGGGAGGGCCTGGAGAGCAGTTCTTC
CASSSLAGGPGEQFF
>TRBV6-5|.|TRBJ1-5|.
TGTGCCAGCAGTTACCTAAGTTCCGATCAGCCCCAGCATTTT
CASSYLSSDQPQHF
>TRBV29-1|.|TRBJ1-5|.
TGCAGCGTTATCCCCCAGGGTAGCAATCAGCCCCAGCATTTT
CSVIPQGSNQPQHF
>TRBV13|.|TRBJ1-5|.
TGTGCCAGCAGCCGCCGGGGGGCAGTCGGAGATAAGAATCAGCCCCAGCATTTT
CASSRRGAVGDKNQPQHF
>TRBV18|.|TRBJ2-7|.
TGTGCCAGCTCACCACTGAGCCGGAGCTACGAGCAGTACTTC
CASSPLSRSYEQYF
>TRBV28|.|TRBJ1-2|.
TGTGCCAGCAGTTTAGGTGCAGGGGGCTACACCTTC
CASSLGAGGYTF
>TRBV7-3|TRBD2|TRBJ2-3|.
TGTGCCAGCAGCTTACTAGCGGGCACGAGAGATACGCAGTATTTT
CASSLLAGTRDTQYF
>TRBV12-3/TRBV12-4|.|TRBJ2-2|.
TGTGCCAGTACAGGGCGCGCGACCGGGGAGCTGTTTTTT
CASTGRATGELFF
>TRBV6-1|TRBD2|TRBJ2-1|once
TGTGCCAGCAGTGAATTGGGAGGGGCCACCGAGCAGTTCTTC
CASSELGGATEQFF
>TRBV27|.|TRBJ1-2|.
TGTGCCAGCAGTTCCAGCAGGGGCCTCGGCTATGGCTACACCTTC
CASSSSRGLGYGYTF
>TRBV11-1|.|TRBJ2-5|.
TGTGCCAGCAGCTTAGCGGCTTTAAGTGTGGAGACCCAGTACTTC
CASSLAALSVETQYF
>TRBV7-3|.|TRBJ1-5|once
TGTGCCAGCAGCTTAGGGGGGGGCAATCAGCCCCAGCATTTT
CASSLGGGNQPQHF
>TRBV6-5|.|TRBJ2-3|.
TGTGCCAGCAACCGGTCCCCGGATACGCAGTATTTT
CASNRSPDTQYF
>TRBV27|.|TRBJ2-7|.
TGTGCCAGCAGTTTATCGAGCGTTACCCCCTACGAGCAGTACTTC
CASSLSSVTPYEQYF
>TRBV14|TRBD1|TRBJ2-6|.
TGTGCCAGCAGCCCACTACAGGGGCAATCTGGGGCCAACGTCCTGACTTTC
CASSPLQGQSGANVLTF
>TRBV18|TRBD2|TRBJ2-1|.
TGTGCCAGCTCATCTTCGGGACTAGCGGGGTCGGATGAGCAGTTCTTC
CASSSSGLAGSDEQFF
>TRBV27|.|TRBJ1-2|.
TGTGCCAGCAGTTTATCAGTCCGGGGGGCCCCCTATGGCTACACCTTC
CASSLSVRGAPYGYTF
>TRBV5-6|TRBD1|TRBJ2-7|.
TGTGCCAGCAGCTTGAGGACAGGGGGCCCCTACGAGCAGTACTTC
CASSLRTGGPYEQYF
>TRBV4-3|TRBD1|TRBJ1-2|.
TGCGCCAGCAGCCAGGACAGGGCGGTCGGCTATGGCTACACCTTC
CASSQDRAVGYGYTF
>TRBV4-2|TRBD1|TRBJ1-1|.
TGTGCCAGCAGCCAAGGGGACAGGCCGAACACTGAAGCTTTCTTT
CASSQGDRPNTEAFF
>TRBV28|.|TRBJ1-1|.
TGTGCCAGCAGTCCCCCGGGAGGGAACACTGAAGCTTTCTTT
CASSPPGGNTEAFF
>TRBV5-1|TRBD1|TRBJ2-7|.
TGCGCCAGCAGCAGCACAGGGGGCTCCTACGAGCAGTACTTC
CASSSTGGSYEQYF
>TRBV5-6|.|TRBJ2-5|.
TGTGCCAGCAGTGATCCGCGGGAAGGGACCCTCGTAGAGACCCAGTACTTC
CASSDPREGTLVETQYF
>TRBV5-6|.|TRBJ2-2|.
TGTGCCAGCAGCTTGATGGTAGCGTCTATTACCGGGGAGCTGTTTTTT
CASSLMVASITGELFF
>TRBV5-1|.|TRBJ1-2|.
TGCGCCAGCAGCTTGGGCGGGGTTCAGGGATCGGGCTACACCTTC
CASSLGGVQGSGYTF
>TRBV7-8|TRBD2|TRBJ2-3|.
TGTGCCAGCAGCTTAGAGGCTAGCGGTAGCACAGATACGCAGTATTTT
CASSLEASGSTDTQYF
>TRBV27|.|TRBJ1-5|.
TGTGCCAGCAGTTCGTTGTATAGCAATCAGCCCCAGCATTTT
CASSSLYSNQPQHF
>TRBV6-6|.|TRBJ2-3|.
TGTGCCGGGCCCATCGGGAGAGGTCCAGATACGCAGTATTTT
CAGPIGRGPDTQYF
>TRBV12-5|.|TRBJ1-2|.
TGTGCTAGTGGTTGGGAGGGTAGGATAGGTGGCTACACCTTC
CASGWEGRIGGYTF